These 8 T cell receptor beta chains share one sample of origin, sequenced in a study of PD-1 blockade in classical Hodgkin lymphoma. Time point described: cycle 4 day 1 (C4D1), after around six weeks of nivolumab. With no exception, relapse followed autologous stem cell transplantation in all patients, and brentuximab vedotin exposure varied. Assay: immunoSEQ multiplex PCR; the TCRdb copy retains only in-frame clones and omits some. The table lists more than 85,000 clones, around 90% of them singletons, with around 19% in the top ten. Here the sequenced sample was peripheral blood mononuclear cells (PBMCs), taken before the fourth cycle of nivolumab. The receptors were gathered from a human donor with classical Hodgkin lymphoma.

The chain couples TRBV6-5 to TRBJ2-7, with 8 bases that match TRBD2. The CDR3 contains 13 residues. CDR1 and CDR2 from the germline V gene are MNHEY and SVGAGI. Trimming at V came to 5 bases and at J to 5 bases, leaving 5 bases not matched to a gene. The CDR3 region is CASSILSGDEQYF. The CDR3 nucleotides read TGTGCCAGCAGTATCCTTAGCGGGGACGAGCAGTACTTC.

The rearrangement links TRBV10-3 to TRBJ1-1; D is undetermined. There are 14 residues in the CDR3. Germline CDR1 reads ENHRY; CDR2 reads SYGVKD. The V and J ends lost 4 bases and 1 base respectively, with 10 bases between them. The CDR3: CAISGLAENTEAFF. CDR3 in DNA: TGTGCCATCAGTGGATTGGCAGAGAACACTGAAGCTTTCTTT.

The CDR3 coding sequence is TGTGCCAGCTCACCACGTAGGGCGGGTGAGCAGTTCTTC. It encodes CASSPRRAGEQFF. The chain employs TRBV18 and TRBJ2-1; D is possibly TRBD2 (5 bases). V lost 1 base and J 9 bases, leaving 10 bases between the germline ends. Germline CDR1 reads KGHSH; CDR2 reads LQKENI. The CDR3 runs 13 residues.

The table lists this clone with a count of one. This chain links TRBV7-9 with TRBJ2-3; TRBD2 agrees at 9 bases. Germline V gene data show CDR1 as SEHNR and CDR2 as FQNEAQ (reference sequence). The CDR3 runs to 15 residues. V trimming: 7 bases; J trimming: 3 bases; junction bases outside the gene matches: 8. The CDR3 region is CASTQAGGRTDTQYF. The CDR3 DNA reads TGTGCCAGCACCCAAGCGGGAGGCCGTACAGATACGCAGTATTTT.

The genes are TRBV7-2 and TRBJ1-2; the match to TRBD1 covers 12 bases. The CDR3 is 18 amino acids. Unmatched junction bases numbered 15, after V lost 5 bases and J lost 5 bases. The germline V gene has CDR1 SGHTA and CDR2 FQGNSA. CDR3 sequence reads: CASSPIRDRGRVGYGYTF. CDR3 coding DNA: TGTGCCAGCAGCCCAATCAGGGACAGGGGGCGGGTTGGGTATGGCTACACCTTC.

This clone has just one count. The chain carries TRBV30 and TRBJ1-1; D remains ambiguous. Trimming pared 7 bases from V and 0 bases from J, leaving 3 bases between. The germline CDR1 and CDR2 sequences are GTSNPN and SVGIG (reference sequence). The CDR3 covers 10 residues. DNA of the CDR3: TGTGCCTCCTTGAACACTGAAGCTTTCTTT. It codes for CASLNTEAFF.

The J gene is TRBJ2-7, the V gene TRBV30; 9 bases fit TRBD1. The V gene's germline CDR1 is GTSNPN and CDR2 SVGIG (reference sequence). V was clipped by 4 bases and J by 3 bases; unmatched bases: 1. The CDR3 runs 12 residues. The CDR3 is CAWNRGLYEQYF. The CDR3 nucleotides read TGTGCCTGGAACAGGGGGCTCTACGAGCAGTACTTC.

This clone has just a few counts. This chain joins TRBV10-3 and TRBJ1-2; D gene uncertain. The V end lost 6 bases, the J end lost 6 bases, and 26 bases lay between the germline ends. This CDR3 has 17 residues. The germline V gene has CDR1 ENHRY and CDR2 SYGVKD. CDR3 DNA sequence: TGTGCCATCAGCCCCTCCATATCGTTATCCCATCGGGATGGCTACACCTTC. The encoded protein is CAISPSISLSHRDGYTF.